The 20 T cell receptor beta chains reported below all come from one sample, sequenced in a study of early T cells in non-severe SARS-CoV-2 infection. Using its own MiXCR run on the 5' RACE reads, TCRdb lists one record per CDR3 protein. The table has 25,000 to 40,000 distinct CDR3 sequences, 5% to 7% seen once; the top ten hold roughly 20%. Sample: whole blood. The receptors derive from an adult who was a healthcare worker with PCR-confirmed SARS-CoV-2 infection or an uninfected control (not recorded which).

This clonotype was seen a handful of times. The CDR3 DNA sequence: TGCAGTGCCTCCCGTACAGACGAGCAGTACTTC. Translation gives CSASRTDEQYF. This rearrangement joins TRBV20-1 to TRBJ2-7; D remains ambiguous. The CDR3 sequence is 11 residues long. The V gene's germline CDR1 is DFQATT and CDR2 SNEGSKA (reference sequence). Trimming cost V 6 bases and J 5 bases, with 11 bases left between them.

The CDR3 is CASSLVQGQNSPLHF. The CDR3 nucleotides are TGTGCCAGCAGCTTGGTGCAGGGACAAAATTCACCCCTCCACTTT. The gene calls are TRBV5-5 and TRBJ1-6; a possible D gene is TRBD1 (6 bases). Per germline, CDR1 SGHKS and CDR2 YYEKEE (reference sequence). This CDR3 has 15 residues. Trimming removed 0 bases from V and 7 bases from J, with 11 bases in between.

There are a few counts of this clonotype. The chain has TRBV12-2 and TRBJ2-7; no check of the table's D call, TRBD1, against the DNA was made. TRBV12-2 has pseudogene status. This CDR3 is 14 amino acids long. The CDR3 loop reads CASRFTGQGMEQYF. The CDR3 region has the DNA TGTGCAAGTCGCTTTACCGGGCAGGGCATGGAGCAGTACTTC.

This clonotype was picked up many times. The V call is TRBV28, the J call TRBJ1-2; TRBD1 matches at 7 bases. V trimming: 5 bases; J trimming: 1 base; junction bases outside the gene matches: 19. From germline, CDR1 is MDHEN and CDR2 SYDVKM. This CDR3 comprises 19 residues. The CDR3 sequence: CASSTLDRSNTPDNYGYTF. The CDR3 DNA is TGTGCCAGCAGTACCCTGGACAGGTCCAATACCCCAGATAACTATGGCTACACCTTC.

This clonotype was seen repeatedly, ten times or more. This rearrangement joins TRBV19 to TRBJ2-5; 12 nucleotides match TRBD2. Per the germline V gene, CDR1 is LNHDA and CDR2 is SQIVND (reference sequence). Trimming at V came to 5 bases and at J to 4 bases, leaving 5 bases not matched to a gene. The CDR3 is 15 residues long. The CDR3 spells CASSEGLAGLETQYF. The DNA for the CDR3 is TGTGCCAGTAGTGAAGGACTAGCGGGATTAGAGACCCAGTACTTC. Full variable domain (remainder filled in from reference TRBV19 and TRBJ2-5): DGGITQSPKYLFRKEGQNVTLSCEQNLNHDAMYWYRQDPGQGLRLIYYSQIVNDFQKGDIAEGYSVSREKKESFPLTVTSAQKNPTAFYLCASSEGLAGLETQYFGPGTRLLVL.

This clonotype was recorded a few times. The V and J genes are TRBV30 and TRBJ2-5; weak D call: TRBD2 (6 bases). The CDR3 length is 15 residues. V lost 0 bases, J lost 3 bases, and 14 bases lay in between. Germline assignment: CDR1 GTSNPN and CDR2 SVGIG (reference sequence). The CDR3 spells CAWSVKRRGKETQYF. CDR3 DNA sequence: TGTGCCTGGAGTGTAAAGAGGCGGGGCAAAGAGACCCAGTACTTC.

This clonotype was found many times. V usage is TRBV7-2 and J usage is TRBJ2-1; D is unresolved. The CDR3 is 14 amino acids. Trimming stripped 8 bases from V and 4 bases from J, with 15 bases between. From germline, CDR1 is SGHTA and CDR2 FQGNSA. This chain's CDR3 is CASCLVEAYNEQFF. DNA of the CDR3: TGTGCCAGCTGCCTGGTTGAGGCGTACAATGAGCAGTTCTTC.

Worth noting for this clonotype: A single base separates this from a much larger clone, so it may be a read error. V and J are TRBV12-3 or TRBV12-4 and TRBJ2-7; no reliable D call. The CDR3 runs to 11 residues. CDR3 amino acids: CTSSKNYEQYF. CDR3 in DNA: TGTACCAGCAGCAAGAACTACGAGCAGTACTTC.

This clonotype was seen at least ten times. V is TRBV6-2 or TRBV6-3 and J is TRBJ2-1; TRBD2 aligns across 11 bases. Germline CDR1 and CDR2: MNHEY and SVGEGT. This CDR3 is 17 amino acids long. J gave up 4 bases and V 2 bases, and 7 bases lay outside the gene matches. The CDR3 bases are TGTGCCAGCAGTTACGCGGCTAGCGGGGGGCCGTACAATGAGCAGTTCTTC. It encodes CASSYAASGGPYNEQFF.

This clonotype turned up a few times. This rearrangement joins TRBV7-2 to TRBJ2-1; no clear D. The CDR3 covers 14 residues. The V and J ends lost 4 bases and 3 bases respectively, with 10 bases between them. Germline V CDR1 and CDR2: SGHTA, FQGNSA. The CDR3 DNA sequence: TGTGCCAGCAGCTCGGATATGGGCTACAATGAGCAGTTCTTC. Translating it yields CASSSDMGYNEQFF.

This chain links TRBV11-3 with TRBJ2-2, with TRBD2 matching over 8 bases. Germline-derived CDR1 and CDR2 are SGHNT and YENEEA. This CDR3 spans 14 amino acids. Trimming took 6 bases from V and 1 from J; bases not matched to a gene: 1. The CDR3 DNA reads as TGTGCCAGCAGTCTAGCGGGGAACACCGGGGAGCTGTTTTTT. It yields the protein CASSLAGNTGELFF. The entire variable domain, with the rest obtained from reference TRBV11-3 and TRBJ2-2, is as follows: EAGVVQSPRYKIIEKKQPVAFWCNPISGHNTLYWYLQNLGQGPELLIRYENEEAVDDSQLPKDRFSAERLKGVDSTLKIQPAELGDSAVYLCASSLAGNTGELFFGEGSRLTVL.

This clonotype was counted ten times or more. The rearrangement uses TRBV7-8 and TRBJ2-3, with D possibly being TRBD2 (6 bases). CDR1 is SGHVS and CDR2 is FQNEAQ in the germline V gene. The CDR3 consists of 14 residues. Deletions cut 1 base from V and 4 bases from J, with 9 bases between. CDR3 sequence: CASSLGTTADTQYF. For the CDR3, the DNA is TGTGCCAGCAGCTTAGGGACTACGGCAGATACGCAGTATTTT.

This clonotype was observed at least ten times. V and J are TRBV7-6 and TRBJ2-3; 7 nucleotides agree with TRBD2. This CDR3 region has 15 residues. Germline CDR1 is SGHVS and CDR2 is FNYEAQ. Trimming removed 7 bases from V and 5 bases from J; junction bases left unmatched: 12. The CDR3 is CASTLGGGPGDTQYF. The CDR3 DNA sequence: TGTGCCAGCACTCTCGGGGGAGGGCCAGGAGATACGCAGTATTTT.

This clonotype was detected many times. This chain uses TRBV7-9 with TRBJ2-2, with 10 bases aligning to TRBD2. Germline assignment: CDR1 SEHNR and CDR2 FQNEAQ (reference sequence). The CDR3 length is 16 residues. Losses at the gene ends were 5 bases for V and 3 bases for J; bases not matched to a gene: 6. The DNA for the CDR3 is TGTGCCAGCAGCAGACCTAGCGGGGGCTACACCGGGGAGCTGTTTTTT. It codes for CASSRPSGGYTGELFF.

Ten or more counts support this clonotype. This rearrangement joins TRBV30 to TRBJ1-5, with 8 bases that match TRBD1. The ends lost 1 base at V and 2 bases at J; junction bases unmatched: 4. The CDR3 is made up of 15 amino acids. CDR1 GTSNPN and CDR2 SVGIG come from the germline V gene (reference sequence). Here the CDR3 DNA reads TGTGCCTGGAGTGCGCGGGGACAGGGCAATCAGCCCCAGCATTTT. It specifies CAWSARGQGNQPQHF.

The chain recombines TRBV29-1 with TRBJ1-1; D is perhaps TRBD1 (5 bases). CDR1 is SQVTM and CDR2 is ANQGSEA in the germline V gene. V lost 3 bases to trimming and J lost 9 bases, with 14 bases between them. The CDR3 is made up of 12 amino acids. The CDR3 sequence: CSVDGRGKKAFF. For the CDR3, the DNA is TGCAGCGTTGACGGACGGGGGAAGAAAGCTTTCTTT.

The chain links TRBV19 to TRBJ2-1; maybe TRBD2 (5 bases). The CDR3 runs to 14 residues. Germline V gene sequence: CDR1 LNHDA, CDR2 SQIVND (reference sequence). V lost 4 bases and J 6 bases, leaving 13 bases between the germline ends. The chain's CDR3 is CASSRSSSGNEQFF. Written as DNA, the CDR3 is TGTGCCAGTAGTAGGTCTAGCTCGGGCAATGAGCAGTTCTTC. The full variable domain, rest sourced from reference TRBV19 and TRBJ2-1, is DGGITQSPKYLFRKEGQNVTLSCEQNLNHDAMYWYRQDPGQGLRLIYYSQIVNDFQKGDIAEGYSVSREKKESFPLTVTSAQKNPTAFYLCASSRSSSGNEQFFGPGTRLTVL.

The sample holds many counts of this clonotype. The chain employs TRBV4-3 and TRBJ2-7, with 11 bases aligning to TRBD1. V shed 4 bases, J shed 4 bases, and the junction held 6 bases outside the gene matches. Germline CDR1 and CDR2: LGHNA and YSLEER. The CDR3 sequence is 15 residues long. This chain's CDR3 is CASSPGTGGGYEQYF. In DNA form, the CDR3 reads TGCGCCAGCAGCCCGGGGACAGGGGGTGGTTACGAGCAGTACTTC.

In its sample, this clonotype was seen many times. The V gene is TRBV20-1, the J gene TRBJ1-6; D not resolved. CDR3 size: 12 residues. With 7 bases removed from V and 9 bases from J, the gap between germline ends came to 13 bases. Germline assignment: CDR1 DFQATT and CDR2 SNEGSKA (reference sequence). The CDR3 loop reads CSVREVGSPLHF. The CDR3 DNA reads as TGCAGTGTGCGGGAGGTCGGTTCACCCCTCCACTTT.

This clonotype has a handful of counts. This rearrangement joins TRBV7-2 to TRBJ2-1, with a possible D match to TRBD2 (5 bases). Trimming took off 6 bases at V and 4 bases at J, with 13 bases between the two ends. Germline CDR1 is SGHTA and CDR2 is FQGNSA. The CDR3 extends over 14 amino acids. The CDR3 DNA is TGTGCCAGCAGTTTTACTCCGGGGTACAATGAGCAGTTCTTC. This codes for CASSFTPGYNEQFF.